In its sample, the clone carrying this T cell receptor beta chain was seen a few times. These gene names are mouse names. The missing CDR3 end, 1 residue past where the read stops, is filled in from the germline J gene. The sample is drawn from a study of tissue T cells after allogeneic stem cell transplantation. The CDR3 sequence is 14 residues long. The germline V gene encodes CDR1 KGHPV and CDR2 FQNQEV (reference sequence). Trimming took off 2 bases at V and 0 bases at J, with 7 bases between the two ends. Sample time point: mouse harvest day 7 after allogeneic transplant. Each mouse received 10^7 T-cell-depleted marrow cells plus 10^6 splenic CD5+ T cells by tail vein. Produced via immunoSEQ multiplex PCR; TCRdb's table is partial and in-frame only. Of approximately 8,000 clones in the sample, over 45% were seen once.

The chain combines TRBV26 with TRBJ1-1; D not resolved. The sequenced sample was gut tissue. The receptor comes from a female BALB/c mouse given C57BL/6 T cells with graft-versus-host disease after an allogeneic hematopoietic cell transplant. CDR3 DNA, as far as it was read: TGTGCCAGCAGTCTGGACAATGCAAACACAGAAGTCTTC. Protein sequence: CASSLDNANTEVF. The whole CDR3 is CASSLDNANTEVFF.